The 24 T cell receptor beta chains in this list originate from one sample, sequenced in a study of blood T cell repertoires in COVID-19. The method was immunoSEQ multiplex PCR; TCRdb's version includes in-frame clones alone and lacks a portion of them. The data contain around 330,000 clones, over 75% of them singletons. Sample: peripheral blood. The receptors here all came from a woman aged 50 to 60 with active or convalescent COVID-19.

The CDR3 spells CASSLVGGAGANVLTF. DNA of the CDR3: TGTGCCAGCAGCTTAGTGGGAGGGGCTGGGGCCAACGTCCTGACTTTC. The chain recombines TRBV11-2 with TRBJ2-6, with TRBD2 identical over 7 bases. In germline, CDR1 is SGHAT, CDR2 FQNNGV. J gave up 2 bases and V 1 base, and 2 bases lay outside the gene matches. The CDR3 is 16 amino acids.

The chain combines TRBV12-3 or TRBV12-4 with TRBJ2-5; the match to TRBD2 covers 7 bases. The CDR3 runs to 13 residues. With 8 bases clipped from V and 5 bases from J, the junction kept 8 bases outside the gene matches. DNA for the CDR3: TGTGCCAGCGCCGCGGGAGCCGCGGAGACCCAGTACTTC. This codes for CASAAGAAETQYF.

The rearrangement uses TRBV28 and TRBJ1-4; 7 positions match TRBD1. Germline V gene data show CDR1 as MDHEN and CDR2 as SYDVKM. V lost 4 bases to trimming and J lost 3 bases; unmatched junction nucleotides: 8. This CDR3 contains 16 residues. The CDR3 DNA reads TGTGCCAGCAGTTATCTAGGGGGCGCGGCTAATGAAAAACTGTTTTTT. It specifies CASSYLGGAANEKLFF.

The chain employs TRBV2 and TRBJ2-4; 9 bases map to TRBD1. Germline CDR1 SNHLY, CDR2 FYNNEI. The ends lost 7 bases at V and 0 bases at J; junction bases unmatched: 7. CDR3 length: 16 residues. Here the CDR3 reads CASTGDRDLAKNIQYF. The DNA of the CDR3 is TGTGCCAGCACAGGGGACAGGGACCTAGCCAAAAACATTCAGTACTTC.

The chain employs TRBV2 and TRBJ2-2, with TRBD1 matching 7 bases. Germline V lookup: CDR1 SNHLY, CDR2 FYNNEI. With 4 bases clipped from V and 5 bases from J, the junction kept 7 bases outside the gene matches. CDR3 length: 15 amino acids. This CDR3 reads CASSGRQGRTGELFF. The CDR3 coding sequence is TGTGCCAGCAGTGGCCGACAGGGTCGGACCGGGGAGCTGTTTTTT.

This chain links TRBV2 with TRBJ1-5; TRBD1 matches 8 bases. CDR1 and CDR2 from the germline V gene are SNHLY and FYNNEI. The V gene end was trimmed by 6 bases and the J gene end by 3 bases; junction bases not matched to a gene: 7. The CDR3 loop spans 15 amino acids. CDR3 loop: CASSREQGVNQPQHF. DNA of the CDR3: TGTGCCAGCAGCAGGGAACAGGGGGTCAATCAGCCCCAGCATTTT.

The chain combines TRBV30 with TRBJ1-6, with 8 nucleotides matching TRBD1. The junction had 10 bases not matched to a gene; V was cut back by 2 bases and J by 10 bases. The CDR3 covers 15 residues. Germline assignment: CDR1 GTSNPN and CDR2 SVGIG (reference sequence). DNA for the CDR3: TGTGCCTGGAGTTCTCCGGGACAGGAGGCCTCACCCCTCCACTTT. It yields the protein CAWSSPGQEASPLHF.

The chain uses TRBV7-3 and TRBJ1-6; TRBD1 matches at 7 bases. V trimming: 5 bases; J trimming: 7 bases; junction bases outside the gene matches: 5. Per germline, CDR1 SGHTA and CDR2 FQGTGA. The CDR3 is 14 residues long. CDR3 sequence: CASSKGGPNSPLHF. In nucleotides, the CDR3 is TGTGCCAGCAGCAAAGGGGGCCCGAATTCACCCCTCCACTTT.

The rearrangement links TRBV7-9 to TRBJ1-2; TRBD1 aligns across 10 bases. Per germline, CDR1 SEHNR and CDR2 FQNEAQ (reference sequence). The V and J ends lost 5 bases and 4 bases, in that order; junction bases with no gene match: 7. This CDR3 is 15 amino acids long. CDR3 region: CASSLGTGDRYGYTF. Written as DNA, the CDR3 is TGTGCCAGCAGCCTAGGGACAGGGGATCGCTATGGCTACACCTTC. Using reference TRBV7-9 and TRBJ1-2 for the parts outside the CDR3, the full variable domain is DTGVSQNPRHKITKRGQNVTFRCDPISEHNRLYWYRQTLGQGPEFLTYFQNEAQLEKSRLLSDRFSAERPKGSFSTLEIQRTEQGDSAMYLCASSLGTGDRYGYTFGSGTRLTVV.

CDR3 DNA: TGTGCCATCAGCCCTCTTGGCGGGGGCACAGATACGCAGTATTTT. It codes for CAISPLGGGTDTQYF. V is TRBV10-3 and J is TRBJ2-3; D is possibly TRBD2 (6 bases). CDR1 is ENHRY and CDR2 is SYGVKD in the germline V gene. The CDR3 spans 15 residues. The V end was cut by 6 bases, the J end by 1 base, with 14 bases between.

This chain joins TRBV10-3 and TRBJ1-2, with 7 positions matching TRBD1. CDR3 length equals 15 residues. The ends lost 4 bases at V and 0 bases at J; junction bases unmatched: 5. The germline V gene encodes CDR1 ENHRY and CDR2 SYGVKD. The CDR3 loop is CAISAGQITNYGYTF. CDR3 nucleotides: TGTGCCATCAGTGCGGGACAGATTACTAACTATGGCTACACCTTC.

J is TRBJ2-7 and V is TRBV5-1; 7 bases are a match to TRBD1. After removal of 1 base from V and 4 bases from J, the junction contained 14 bases not matched to a gene. CDR1 is SGHRS and CDR2 is YFSETQ in the germline V gene. This CDR3 spans 17 amino acids. CDR3 loop: CASSLRSRGQKMYEQYF. Here the CDR3 DNA reads TGCGCCAGCAGCTTGAGATCACGGGGACAGAAAATGTACGAGCAGTACTTC.

The V and J genes are TRBV28 and TRBJ1-5; 9 bases match TRBD1. The CDR3 spans 14 residues. Germline assignment: CDR1 MDHEN and CDR2 SYDVKM. Trimming at V came to 7 bases and at J to 8 bases, leaving 9 bases not matched to a gene. The CDR3 DNA follows: TGTGCCAGCAAGTATGGACAGGGGAGGGAGCCCCAGCATTTT. Translated: CASKYGQGREPQHF.

The rearrangement links TRBV5-1 to TRBJ1-6; no definite D call. The V gene's germline CDR1 is SGHRS and CDR2 YFSETQ. There are 13 residues in the CDR3. V lost 0 bases, J lost 8 bases, and 6 bases lay in between. The CDR3 here is CASSLVGDSPLHF. CDR3 DNA: TGCGCCAGCAGCTTGGTGGGAGATTCACCCCTCCACTTT.

This sequence joins TRBV4-2 and TRBJ2-3, with D perhaps matching TRBD2 (6 bases). Germline V CDR1 and CDR2: LGHNA, YNFKEQ. Between the trimmed V and J ends, which lost 0 bases and 2 bases, there was a span of 15 bases. This CDR3 has 17 amino acids. CDR3 residues: CASSQDLPGRSTDTQYF. CDR3 nucleotides: TGTGCCAGCAGCCAAGATCTCCCAGGGAGGTCCACAGATACGCAGTATTTT.

The V call is TRBV29-1, the J call TRBJ1-3, with unresolved D. Germline assignment: CDR1 SQVTM and CDR2 ANQGSEA. V shed 5 bases and J shed 2 bases, with 13 bases lying between them. The CDR3 contains 14 residues. CDR3 amino acids: CSVTTGSPGNTIYF. CDR3 DNA: TGCAGCGTTACAACGGGAAGCCCTGGAAACACCATATATTTT.

The V and J genes are TRBV19 and TRBJ1-5; no clear D gene. The CDR3 is 15 residues long. CDR1 is LNHDA and CDR2 is SQIVND in the germline V gene (reference sequence). V lost 5 bases to trimming and J lost 7 bases, with 18 bases between them. Here the CDR3 reads CASSFLGVAGQPQHF. In nucleotides, the CDR3 is TGTGCCAGTAGTTTCCTCGGGGTGGCGGGCCAGCCCCAGCATTTT.

The chain uses TRBV7-2 and TRBJ1-6; TRBD1 is a possible D gene (6 bases). Trimming left V 5 bases short and J 4 bases short, with 12 bases between. CDR1 is SGHTA, CDR2 FQGNSA, per germline. The CDR3 is 15 amino acids. CDR3 sequence (DNA): TGTGCCAGCAGCACAGCCGGGACATATAATTCACCCCTCCACTTT. Translation gives CASSTAGTYNSPLHF.

This clone was picked up one time. The same CDR3 arises from other DNA sequences in this sample as well. The chain is built from TRBV18 and TRBJ1-1, with a weak D call TRBD1 (5 bases). Germline assignment: CDR1 KGHSH and CDR2 LQKENI. V shed 3 bases and J shed 3 bases, with 8 bases lying between them. There are 13 residues in the CDR3. The CDR3 protein is CASSPGGDTEAFF. CDR3 DNA: TGTGCCAGCTCACCGGGAGGGGACACTGAAGCTTTCTTT.

This chain uses TRBV2 with TRBJ2-2; possibly TRBD2 for D (5 bases). Trimming shortened V by 5 bases and J by 5 bases, and 12 bases separated the two germline ends. From germline, CDR1 is SNHLY and CDR2 FYNNEI. The CDR3 is 14 residues long. For the CDR3, the DNA is TGTGCCAGCAGTCGCACGGGGTCTACCGGGGAGCTGTTTTTT. Encoded protein: CASSRTGSTGELFF.

The rearrangement joins TRBV2 to TRBJ1-1, with a tentative D call TRBD1 (5 bases). The V gene lost 7 bases and the J gene lost 4 bases, with 13 bases spanning the gap. Germline CDR1 is SNHLY and CDR2 is FYNNEI. CDR3 size: 13 residues. CDR3 in amino acids: CASNWVGGTEAFF. CDR3 in DNA: TGTGCCAGCAATTGGGTGGGGGGCACTGAAGCTTTCTTT.

V and J are TRBV5-1 and TRBJ1-2; no clear D gene. The germline gives CDR1 SGHRS, CDR2 YFSETQ. This CDR3 region has 15 residues. Between the trimmed V and J ends, which lost 0 bases and 6 bases, there was a span of 15 bases. CDR3 nucleotides: TGCGCCAGCAGCTTGGACGCCGCACGAGGTAATGGCTACACCTTC. Amino acid sequence: CASSLDAARGNGYTF.

This chain connects TRBV28 to TRBJ2-1; 9 nucleotides agree with TRBD2. This CDR3 contains 15 residues. V lost 5 bases, J lost 4 bases, and 6 bases stayed unmatched. CDR1 MDHEN and CDR2 SYDVKM come from the germline V gene. The CDR3 nucleotides are TGTGCCAGCAGTCTCCCCGGACTAGCGTACAATGAGCAGTTCTTC. Residues: CASSLPGLAYNEQFF.

The chain carries TRBV27 and TRBJ1-1, with D maybe TRBD1 (5 bases). The CDR3 has 14 amino acids. From germline, CDR1 is MNHEY and CDR2 SMNVEV (reference sequence). V lost 6 bases to trimming and J lost 0 bases, with 11 bases between them. The CDR3 region is CASSRRALNTEAFF. The CDR3 DNA sequence: TGTGCCAGCAGCCGCAGGGCTCTGAACACTGAAGCTTTCTTT.